This T cell receptor (beta chain) was captured by sequencing in a study of identifying expanded T cells in peripheral blood. Whole-study findings and limits: Approximately two-week clone count variance significantly increased as total template count grew. Roughly 1.2 clones differed between technical replicates, versus 16.4 and 19 over time.

Collection occurred without any documented infections or immune events in donors. Turning to this clone: Its antigen is still unknown.

Method: immunoSEQ multiplex PCR; TCRdb's copy keeps in-frame clones and lacks some. The sample yields under 95,000 clones, about nine tenths seen once. Germline trimming cut 3 bases from V and 13 bases from J; bases unmatched to any gene: 6. The germline CDR1 and CDR2 sequences are MDHEN and SYDVKM. There are 12 residues in the CDR3. The sequenced material came from blood. The rearrangement links TRBV28 to TRBJ1-5; 7 bases line up with TRBD1. The sequence came from a person between 18 and 70 years old in good health. DNA of the CDR3: TGTGCCAGCAGTTTCCGGGACAGCCAGCAGCATTTT. This sequence encodes CASSFRDSQQHF.